One sample yielded the 22 T cell receptor beta chains listed below, sequenced in a study of long-term antiretroviral therapy in people with HIV. immunoSEQ v3.0 was run at survey level. The method was immunoSEQ multiplex PCR; TCRdb's version includes in-frame clones alone and lacks a portion of them. The sample lists 25,000 to 35,000 clones, over 80% occurring once. Here the sequenced sample was unsorted PBMCs, taken 2.7 to 2.9 years after starting antiretroviral therapy. The receptors were gathered from a man under 40 with HIV.

The chain couples TRBV5-1 to TRBJ1-4; D is undetermined. The CDR3 extends over 14 amino acids. The V end lost 4 bases, the J end lost 5 bases, and 12 bases lay between the germline ends. Germline V gene lookup returns CDR1 SGHRS and CDR2 YFSETQ. The CDR3 region has the DNA TGCGCCAGCAGCGCCTCACAGAAGAATGAAAAACTGTTTTTT. Protein: CASSASQKNEKLFF.

The V gene is TRBV5-1, the J gene TRBJ2-6; TRBD1 is a possible D gene (6 bases). The V gene's germline CDR1 is SGHRS and CDR2 YFSETQ. V was trimmed by 5 bases and J by 0 bases, leaving 18 bases between them. This CDR3 comprises 18 residues. CDR3 amino acids: CASSPRAGVPSGANVLTF. As DNA, the CDR3 is TGCGCCAGCAGTCCCAGGGCAGGGGTCCCCTCTGGGGCCAACGTCCTGACTTTC.

The chain couples TRBV25-1 to TRBJ2-6; 7 bases agree with TRBD1. CDR3 length: 17 residues. Germline CDR1 reads MGHDK; CDR2 reads SYGVNS. Losses at the gene ends were 6 bases for V and 0 bases for J; bases not matched to a gene: 8. The CDR3 sequence is CASRPRDSLSGANVLTF. CDR3 nucleotide sequence: TGTGCCAGCAGACCCAGGGACAGCCTCTCTGGGGCCAACGTCCTGACTTTC. Based on the CDR3 plus reference TRBV25-1 and TRBJ2-6, the full variable domain is EADIYQTPRYLVIGTGKKITLECSQTMGHDKMYWYQQDPGMELHLIHYSYGVNSTEKGDLSSESTVSRIRTEHFPLTLESARPSHTSQYLCASRPRDSLSGANVLTFGAGSRLTVL.

In its sample, this clone was seen once. The rearrangement uses TRBV7-9 and TRBJ1-1; TRBD1 matches at 7 bases. CDR1 is SEHNR, CDR2 FQNEAQ, per germline (reference sequence). The trim removed 5 bases at V and 1 base at J, leaving 7 bases unmatched. The CDR3 consists of 15 residues. The CDR3 nucleotides read TGTGCCAGCAGCAAGGCCGGGACAGAGAACACTGAAGCTTTCTTT. It specifies CASSKAGTENTEAFF.

The J gene is TRBJ2-5, the V gene TRBV6-6, with 8 bases identical to TRBD2. Trimming at V came to 5 bases and at J to 5 bases, leaving 4 bases not matched to a gene. The CDR3 covers 13 residues. CDR1 and CDR2 (germline): MNHNY, SVGAGI (reference sequence). The CDR3 spells CASSAGGRETQYF. The DNA for the CDR3 is TGTGCCAGCAGTGCGGGGGGTAGGGAGACCCAGTACTTC.

V is TRBV6-1 and J is TRBJ2-2; perhaps TRBD2 as D (5 bases). The V end was cut by 1 base, the J end by 6 bases, with 18 bases between. The CDR3 sequence is 17 residues long. From germline, CDR1 is MNHNS and CDR2 SASEGT. The CDR3 loop is CASSEDQGLLRSGELFF. The CDR3 nucleotides read TGTGCCAGCAGTGAAGATCAAGGACTCCTTCGCTCCGGGGAGCTGTTTTTT.

The gene calls are TRBV10-3 and TRBJ2-7; D may correspond to TRBD1 or TRBD2 (7 bases each). The CDR3 extends over 16 amino acids. V was clipped by 4 bases and J by 5 bases, with 21 bases between them. Per germline, CDR1 ENHRY and CDR2 SYGVKD. The DNA of the CDR3 is TGTGCCATCAGTGTCGGAGGGGGCGCGGGAGCGAACGAGCAGTACTTC. Translation: CAISVGGGAGANEQYF.

The chain has TRBV27 and TRBJ2-3; 10 bases match TRBD1. Unmatched junction bases numbered 3, after V lost 2 bases and J lost 4 bases. The CDR3 has 15 residues. CDR1 is MNHEY and CDR2 is SMNVEV in the germline V gene (reference sequence). The CDR3: CASSLTTGGPDTQYF. CDR3 DNA: TGTGCCAGCAGTTTAACGACAGGGGGCCCAGATACGCAGTATTTT.

The V call is TRBV5-1, the J call TRBJ2-3, with D unclear. V lost 0 bases to trimming and J lost 0 bases, with 8 bases between them. The V gene's germline CDR1 is SGHRS and CDR2 YFSETQ. This CDR3 has 15 amino acids. CDR3 nucleotides: TGCGCCAGCAGCTTGGACAGCACTAGCACAGATACGCAGTATTTT. Protein sequence: CASSLDSTSTDTQYF.

V gene TRBV7-8 combines with J gene TRBJ1-5, with D possibly matching TRBD1 (6 bases). The ends were cut back, 1 base at V and 4 bases at J, with 8 bases in the middle. The CDR3 contains 14 residues. Per the germline V gene, CDR1 is SGHVS and CDR2 is FQNEAQ. The CDR3 is CASSLERGNQPQHF. CDR3 bases: TGTGCCAGCAGCTTAGAGAGGGGGAATCAGCCCCAGCATTTT. Combining the CDR3 with reference TRBV7-8 and TRBJ1-5 gives the whole variable domain GAGVSQSPRYKVAKRGQDVALRCDPISGHVSLFWYQQALGQGPEFLTYFQNEAQLDKSGLPSDRFFAERPEGSVSTLKIQRTQQEDSAVYLCASSLERGNQPQHFGDGTRLSIL.

In DNA, the CDR3 is TGTGCCAGCAGCCTATCGGGACCCGGCTATGGCTACACCTTC. It encodes CASSLSGPGYGYTF. The gene calls are TRBV13 and TRBJ1-2, with a possible D match to TRBD1 (5 bases). The ends were cut back, 5 bases at V and 4 bases at J, with 14 bases in the middle. CDR1 and CDR2 (germline): PRHDT, FYEKMQ (reference sequence). There are 14 residues in the CDR3.

J is TRBJ1-1 and V is TRBV18, with 9 nucleotides matching TRBD1. The CDR3 covers 12 residues. Germline-derived CDR1 and CDR2 are KGHSH and LQKENI. J lost 12 bases, V lost 6 bases, and 8 bases had no gene match. CDR3 loop: CASSRDRENTFF. The CDR3 DNA reads TGTGCCAGCTCGCGGGACAGGGAGAATACTTTCTTT.

The genes are TRBV6-4 and TRBJ2-3; 7 bases match TRBD2. CDR1 and CDR2 from the germline V gene are MRHNA and SNTAGT. The CDR3 runs 15 residues. The trim removed 0 bases at V and 3 bases at J, leaving 3 bases unmatched. The CDR3 sequence: CASSDSGGGTDTQYF. DNA of the CDR3: TGTGCCAGCAGTGACTCTGGCGGGGGAACAGATACGCAGTATTTT.

The chain uses TRBV29-1 and TRBJ2-1; TRBD1 matches at 8 bases. The CDR3 loop spans 13 amino acids. Germline values: CDR1 SQVTM, CDR2 ANQGSEA. V shed 5 bases and J 5 bases; nucleotides not matched to a gene: 5. The CDR3 DNA follows: TGCAGCGTTATGCGGGACAGGAACAATGAGCAGTTCTTC. Translating it yields CSVMRDRNNEQFF.

The chain joins TRBV5-1 to TRBJ2-3, with unresolved D. The length of the CDR3 is 11 residues. V lost 2 bases and J 5 bases, leaving 3 bases between the germline ends. The germline CDR1 and CDR2 sequences are SGHRS and YFSETQ. CDR3 region: CASSLRDTQYF. In DNA, the CDR3 is TGCGCCAGCAGCTTAAGAGATACGCAGTATTTT.

The chain has TRBV5-4 and TRBJ2-5; possible D gene TRBD2, 6 bases. V lost 4 bases and J 2 bases, leaving 18 bases between the germline ends. The germline CDR1 and CDR2 sequences are SGHNT and YYREEE (reference sequence). CDR3 length: 16 amino acids. Written as DNA, the CDR3 is TGTGCCAGCAGCCCTGGGGGGAGGAGGGCTCAAGAGACCCAGTACTTC. As protein: CASSPGGRRAQETQYF.

This clone was counted once. The chain carries TRBV12-5 and TRBJ1-5; 8 positions match TRBD1. V shed 1 base and J 9 bases; nucleotides not matched to a gene: 8. The CDR3 extends over 15 amino acids. Looked up from germline, CDR1 is LGHNT and CDR2 is FRNRAP. DNA of the CDR3: TGTGCTAGTGGTTTGGATTCAGGGGGCCTTCGGCCCCAGCATTTT. Protein product: CASGLDSGGLRPQHF.

The rearrangement uses TRBV27 and TRBJ2-5, with a weak D call TRBD1 (6 bases). Germline V gene data show CDR1 as MNHEY and CDR2 as SMNVEV (reference sequence). CDR3 length: 13 residues. V lost 4 bases to trimming and J lost 3 bases, with 9 bases between them. The CDR3 DNA reads as TGTGCCAGCAGTTGGACAGATAAAGAGACCCAGTACTTC. Amino acids: CASSWTDKETQYF.

The genes are TRBV10-3 and TRBJ1-1; D unclear. Germline CDR1 is ENHRY and CDR2 is SYGVKD. This CDR3 has 17 amino acids. The V end lost 0 bases, the J end lost 2 bases, and 16 bases lay between the germline ends. DNA of the CDR3: TGTGCCATCAGTGAGTCCCCCGGTGCGGTCCCAAACACTGAAGCTTTCTTT. Its translation is CAISESPGAVPNTEAFF.

V gene TRBV7-2 combines with J gene TRBJ2-1, with a possible D match to TRBD1 (6 bases). Germline-derived CDR1 and CDR2 are SGHTA and FQGNSA. The CDR3 loop spans 15 amino acids. V gave up 6 bases and J gave up 0 bases, with 12 bases separating them. In DNA, the CDR3 is TGTGCCAGCAGGCGTGGACAGAGCTCCTACAATGAGCAGTTCTTC. It codes for CASRRGQSSYNEQFF.

The V and J genes are TRBV28 and TRBJ2-7; perhaps D is TRBD1 or TRBD2 (5 bases each). Between the trimmed V and J ends, which lost 3 bases and 2 bases, there was a span of 8 bases. There are 13 residues in the CDR3. Germline lookup yields CDR1 MDHEN and CDR2 SYDVKM. In DNA form, the CDR3 reads TGTGCCAGCAGTTTCTCGGGGCCCTACGAGCAGTACTTC. It encodes CASSFSGPYEQYF.

In nucleotides, the CDR3 is TGTGCCAGCAGCCCCCCGGTCGGGACAGGGTCAGTAGATACGCAGTATTTT. Translation gives CASSPPVGTGSVDTQYF. This chain connects TRBV7-9 to TRBJ2-3; 9 nucleotides line up with TRBD1. J was trimmed by 5 bases and V by 5 bases; bases with no gene match: 14. The CDR3 is 17 residues long. Germline V gives CDR1 SEHNR, CDR2 FQNEAQ (reference sequence).